This entry features one TCR beta chain sequence. Its antigen is as yet unknown. CDR3 length: 15 residues. Germline V lookup: CDR1 MGHRA, CDR2 YSYEKL. The junction had 5 bases not matched to a gene; V was cut back by 0 bases and J by 4 bases. The authors' processing: The median was approximately 89,000 TCRs per sample, ranging about 23,224 to 690,600. TCRdb re-analysed the RACE reads in MiXCR, keeping a single row per CDR3 protein. The V and J calls follow TCRdb's processing rather than the paper's. The sample lists hundreds of thousands of distinct CDR3 sequences, around 6% occurring once. Described time point: patch test 2, 6 weeks after DPC sensitization. Noted treatment: therapeutic diphenylcyclopropenone sensitization with weekly scalp DPC. This record comes from a study of human T cells and chemical hapten exposure. Study background: 2% DPC applied to a 2 cm by 2 cm arm area sensitized donors. Study-wide findings and caveats: With DPC sensitization, TCRs exceeding 1 in 1000 frequency showed no change.

This sequence was found in a woman aged 18-29 years with alopecia areata. Some clones in this sample may be carry-over from other donors' samples. The sequencing here drew on whole blood, taken in connection with sensitization to the hapten diphenylcyclopropenone (DPC). This rearrangement joins TRBV4-1 to TRBJ1-1; TRBD1 matches 7 bases. The DNA of the CDR3 is TGCGCCAGCAGCCAAGAGAGGGGGCGACCCACTGAAGCTTTCTTT. Translating gives CASSQERGRPTEAFF.